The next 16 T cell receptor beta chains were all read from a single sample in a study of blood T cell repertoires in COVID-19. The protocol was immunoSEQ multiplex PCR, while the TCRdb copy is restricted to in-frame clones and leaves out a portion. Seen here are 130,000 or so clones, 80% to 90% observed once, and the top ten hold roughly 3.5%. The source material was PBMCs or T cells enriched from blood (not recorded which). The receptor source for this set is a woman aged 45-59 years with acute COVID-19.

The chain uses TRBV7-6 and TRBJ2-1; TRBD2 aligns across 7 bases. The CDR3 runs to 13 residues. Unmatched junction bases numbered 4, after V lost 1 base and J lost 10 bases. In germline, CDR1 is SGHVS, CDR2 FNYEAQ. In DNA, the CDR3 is TGTGCCAGCAGCTTAGGCGGGGGTAGAGAGCAGTTCTTC. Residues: CASSLGGGREQFF. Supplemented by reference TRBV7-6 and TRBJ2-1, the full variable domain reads GAGVSQSPRYKVTKRGQDVALRCDPISGHVSLYWYRQALGQGPEFLTYFNYEAQQDKSGLPNDRFSAERPEGSISTLTIQRTEQRDSAMYRCASSLGGGREQFFGPGTRLTVL.

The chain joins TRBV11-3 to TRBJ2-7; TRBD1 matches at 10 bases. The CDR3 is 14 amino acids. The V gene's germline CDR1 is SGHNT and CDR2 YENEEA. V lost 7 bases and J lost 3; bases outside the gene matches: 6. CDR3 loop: CASTSGTGDYEQYF. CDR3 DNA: TGTGCCAGCACCTCTGGGACAGGGGACTACGAGCAGTACTTC.

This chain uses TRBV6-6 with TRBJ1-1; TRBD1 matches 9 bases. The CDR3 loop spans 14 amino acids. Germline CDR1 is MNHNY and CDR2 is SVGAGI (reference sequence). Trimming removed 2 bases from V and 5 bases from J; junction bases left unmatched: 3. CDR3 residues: CASSYDRGLTEAFF. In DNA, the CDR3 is TGTGCCAGCAGTTACGACAGGGGGTTAACTGAAGCTTTCTTT.

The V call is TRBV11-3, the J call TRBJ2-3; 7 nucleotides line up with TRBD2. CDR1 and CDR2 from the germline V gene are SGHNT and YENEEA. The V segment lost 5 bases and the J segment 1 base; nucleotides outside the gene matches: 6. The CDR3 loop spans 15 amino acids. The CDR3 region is CASSGRAGRTDTQYF. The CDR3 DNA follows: TGTGCCAGCAGCGGGAGGGCAGGGCGCACAGATACGCAGTATTTT.

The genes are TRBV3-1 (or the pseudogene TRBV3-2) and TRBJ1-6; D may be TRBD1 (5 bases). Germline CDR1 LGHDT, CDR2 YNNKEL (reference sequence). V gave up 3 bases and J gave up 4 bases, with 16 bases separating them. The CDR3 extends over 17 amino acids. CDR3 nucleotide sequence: TGTGCCAGCAGCCAGATAAATAGGGGTTTATATAATTCACCCCTCCACTTT. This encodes CASSQINRGLYNSPLHF.

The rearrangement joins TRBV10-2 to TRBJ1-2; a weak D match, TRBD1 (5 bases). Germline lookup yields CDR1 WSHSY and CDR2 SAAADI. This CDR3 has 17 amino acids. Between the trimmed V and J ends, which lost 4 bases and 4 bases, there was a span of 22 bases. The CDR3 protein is CASSVDSLGLDAYGYTF. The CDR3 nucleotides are TGCGCCAGCAGTGTCGACAGTCTCGGTCTTGACGCCTATGGCTACACCTTC.

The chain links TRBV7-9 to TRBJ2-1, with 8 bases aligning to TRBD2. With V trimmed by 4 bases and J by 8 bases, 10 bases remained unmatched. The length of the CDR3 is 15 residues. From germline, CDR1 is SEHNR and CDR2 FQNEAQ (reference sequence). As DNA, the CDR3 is TGTGCCAGCAGCTCCCTAGCGGGCCCCATGTATGAGCAGTTCTTC. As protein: CASSSLAGPMYEQFF.

The DNA of the CDR3 is TGTGCCAGCAGTTACCCTAGGGGGGATACGCAGTATTTT. It yields the protein CASSYPRGDTQYF. The chain uses TRBV3-1 (or the pseudogene TRBV3-2) and TRBJ2-3; D may be TRBD1 (6 bases). This CDR3 is 13 amino acids long. Trimming took off 6 bases at V and 6 bases at J, with 13 bases between the two ends. Germline V gene data show CDR1 as LGHDT and CDR2 as YNNKEL (reference sequence).

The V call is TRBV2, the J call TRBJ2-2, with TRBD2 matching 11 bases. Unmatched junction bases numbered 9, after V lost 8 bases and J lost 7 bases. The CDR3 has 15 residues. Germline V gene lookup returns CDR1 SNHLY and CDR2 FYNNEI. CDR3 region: CASCLSGRAGGELFF. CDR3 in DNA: TGTGCCAGCTGTCTTAGCGGGAGGGCCGGCGGGGAGCTGTTTTTT.

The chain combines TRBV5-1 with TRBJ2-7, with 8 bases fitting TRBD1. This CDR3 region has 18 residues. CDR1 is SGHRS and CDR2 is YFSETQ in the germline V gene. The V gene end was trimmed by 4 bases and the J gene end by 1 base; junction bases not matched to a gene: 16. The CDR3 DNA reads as TGCGCCAGCAGCCCGAGGGGGCAGGGGGCCTTAAATTCCTACGAGCAGTACTTC. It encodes CASSPRGQGALNSYEQYF.

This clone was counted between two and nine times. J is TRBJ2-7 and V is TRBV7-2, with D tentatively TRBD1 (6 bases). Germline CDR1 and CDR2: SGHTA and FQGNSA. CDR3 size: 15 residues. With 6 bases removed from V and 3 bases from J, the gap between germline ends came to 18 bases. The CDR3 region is CASSYQQGSFYEQYF. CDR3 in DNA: TGTGCCAGCAGTTACCAACAGGGAAGCTTCTACGAGCAGTACTTC.

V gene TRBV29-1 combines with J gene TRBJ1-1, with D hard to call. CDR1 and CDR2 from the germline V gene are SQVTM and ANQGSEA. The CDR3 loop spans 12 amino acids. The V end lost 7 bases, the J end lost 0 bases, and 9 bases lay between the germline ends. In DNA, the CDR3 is TGCAGCGCTAACTCATTGAACACTGAAGCTTTCTTT. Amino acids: CSANSLNTEAFF. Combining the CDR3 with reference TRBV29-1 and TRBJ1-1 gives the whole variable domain SAVISQKPSRDICQRGTSLTIQCQVDSQVTMMFWYRQQPGQSLTLIATANQGSEATYESGFVIDKFPISRPNLTFSTLTVSNMSPEDSSIYLCSANSLNTEAFFGQGTRLTVV.

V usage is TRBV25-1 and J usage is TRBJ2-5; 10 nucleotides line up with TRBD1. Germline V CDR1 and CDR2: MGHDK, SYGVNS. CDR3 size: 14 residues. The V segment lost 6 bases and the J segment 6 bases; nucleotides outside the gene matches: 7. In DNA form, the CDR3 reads TGTGCCAGCAGCGAGGACAGGGGGGTTAAGACCCAGTACTTC. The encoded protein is CASSEDRGVKTQYF.

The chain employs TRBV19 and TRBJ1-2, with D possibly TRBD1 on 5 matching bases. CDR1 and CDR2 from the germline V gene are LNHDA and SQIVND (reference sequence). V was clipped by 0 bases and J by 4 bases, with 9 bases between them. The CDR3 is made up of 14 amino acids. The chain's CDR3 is CASSIDRGIYGYTF. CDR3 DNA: TGTGCCAGTAGTATAGATCGGGGGATCTATGGCTACACCTTC.

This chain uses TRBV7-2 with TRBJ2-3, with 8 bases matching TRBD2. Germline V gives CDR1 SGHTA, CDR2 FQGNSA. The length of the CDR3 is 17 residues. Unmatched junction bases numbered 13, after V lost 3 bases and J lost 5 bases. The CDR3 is CASSFFSGGIRRDTQYF. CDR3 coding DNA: TGTGCCAGCAGCTTTTTTTCGGGAGGGATAAGACGAGATACGCAGTATTTT. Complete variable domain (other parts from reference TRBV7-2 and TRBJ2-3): GAGVSQSPSNKVTEKGKDVELRCDPISGHTALYWYRQSLGQGLEFLIYFQGNSAPDKSGLPSDRFSAERTGGSVSTLTIQRTQQEDSAVYLCASSFFSGGIRRDTQYFGPGTRLTVL.

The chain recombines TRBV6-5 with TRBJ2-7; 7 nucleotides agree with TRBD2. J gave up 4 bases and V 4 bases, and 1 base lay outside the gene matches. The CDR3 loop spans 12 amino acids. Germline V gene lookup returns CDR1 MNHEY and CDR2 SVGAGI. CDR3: CASSFSGYEQYF. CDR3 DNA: TGTGCCAGCAGTTTTAGCGGGTACGAGCAGTACTTC.